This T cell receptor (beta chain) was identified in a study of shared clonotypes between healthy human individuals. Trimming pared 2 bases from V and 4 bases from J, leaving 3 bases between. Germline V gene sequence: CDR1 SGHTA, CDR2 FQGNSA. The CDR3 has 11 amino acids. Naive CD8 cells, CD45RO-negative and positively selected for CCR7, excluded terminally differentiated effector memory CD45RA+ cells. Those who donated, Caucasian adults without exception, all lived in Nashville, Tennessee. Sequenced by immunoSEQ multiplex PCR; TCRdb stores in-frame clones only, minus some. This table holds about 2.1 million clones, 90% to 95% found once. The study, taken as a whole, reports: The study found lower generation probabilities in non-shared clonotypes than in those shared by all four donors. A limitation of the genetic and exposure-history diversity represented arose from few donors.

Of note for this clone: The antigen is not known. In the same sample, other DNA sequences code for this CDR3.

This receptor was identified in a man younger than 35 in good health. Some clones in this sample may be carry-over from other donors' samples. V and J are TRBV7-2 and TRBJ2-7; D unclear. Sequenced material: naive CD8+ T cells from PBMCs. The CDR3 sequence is CASSLYYEQYF. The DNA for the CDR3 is TGTGCCAGCAGCTTATATTACGAGCAGTACTTC.